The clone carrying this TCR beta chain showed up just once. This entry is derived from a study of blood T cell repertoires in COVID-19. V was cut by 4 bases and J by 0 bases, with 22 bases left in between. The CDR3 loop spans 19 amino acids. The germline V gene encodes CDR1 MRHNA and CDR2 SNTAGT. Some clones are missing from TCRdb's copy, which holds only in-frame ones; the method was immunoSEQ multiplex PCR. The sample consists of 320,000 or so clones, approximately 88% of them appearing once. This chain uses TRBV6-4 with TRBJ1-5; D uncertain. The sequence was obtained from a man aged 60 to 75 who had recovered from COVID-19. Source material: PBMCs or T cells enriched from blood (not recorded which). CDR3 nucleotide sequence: TGTGCCAGCAGTGGCCTGAAACGGAGAAGCACTTATAGCAATCAGCCCCAGCATTTT. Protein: CASSGLKRRSTYSNQPQHF.